The sequence of this T cell receptor (beta chain) was determined in a study of beta chain features in type 1 diabetes. A single heparinised blood sample, averaging approximately 0.12 L, was obtained per donor. Every sorted population was more than 95% pure. Findings and caveats of the study: Shorter TCRB CDR3s, moderately but significantly so, were found in Type 1 diabetes patients in all four CD4+ subsets. Among patients, naive, central memory and Treg TCRB repertoires appeared more similar than among healthy donors.

Only a few counts were recorded for this clone. What it binds is not known. Distinct nucleotide sequences in the sample also encode this CDR3. The entirety of the isolated RNA underwent reverse transcription, so expressed TCRB transcripts were sequenced. Clones were sequenced by immunoSEQ multiplex PCR, and TCRdb holds only the in-frame ones, with some missing. The data show around 300,000 clones, with over 12% seen just once and 0.015% to 0.017% held by the top ten. The sequence came from a young man with type 1 diabetes. Sample: naive CD4+ T cells from blood.

The CDR3 bases are TGCGCCAGCAGCTTGCGACAGGGCCACGAGCAGTACTTC. Its protein is CASSLRQGHEQYF. The chain employs TRBV5-1 and TRBJ2-7, with TRBD1 matching over 7 bases. The CDR3 spans 13 residues. CDR1 SGHRS and CDR2 YFSETQ come from the germline V gene. V shed 1 base and J 5 bases; nucleotides not matched to a gene: 3.